One sample yielded the 21 T cell receptor beta chains listed below, sequenced in a study of blood T cells in healthy people across ages. Next came a second PCR, run for roughly 6 to 11 cycles, which used a sample-barcoded 5' primer along with a J-beta primer mix. MiXCR, run by TCRdb on the 5' RACE reads, gives a single entry per CDR3 protein. The table shows 920,000 or so distinct CDR3 sequences, with more than 40% occurring only once. Sequenced input: blood. Source of these receptors: a woman aged 55 to 70 in good health.

V gene TRBV6-5 combines with J gene TRBJ2-1; no clear D gene. The CDR3 has 13 amino acids. Germline V gene lookup returns CDR1 MNHEY and CDR2 SVGAGI. Between the trimmed V and J ends, which lost 0 bases and 8 bases, there was a span of 8 bases. The CDR3 sequence is CASSYSNVDEQFF. The CDR3 DNA is TGTGCCAGCAGTTACTCGAACGTGGATGAGCAGTTCTTC.

This clonotype has just a few counts. The chain couples TRBV6-5 to TRBJ2-1; D is uncertain. The V gene's germline CDR1 is MNHEY and CDR2 SVGAGI. The V end was cut by 2 bases, the J end by 7 bases, with 15 bases between. This CDR3 is 15 amino acids long. The CDR3: CASSYTQKAGNEQFF. As DNA, the CDR3 is TGTGCCAGCAGTTACACGCAAAAAGCTGGTAATGAGCAGTTCTTC.

This clonotype was counted only a few times. J is TRBJ2-7 and V is TRBV29-1; D may be TRBD2 (6 bases). V was trimmed by 6 bases and J by 2 bases, leaving 14 bases between them. Per the germline V gene, CDR1 is SQVTM and CDR2 is ANQGSEA. The CDR3 is 13 residues long. The CDR3 loop is CSVLPGTAYEQYF. CDR3 DNA sequence: TGCAGCGTACTACCGGGGACTGCCTACGAGCAGTACTTC.

The chain combines TRBV29-1 with TRBJ1-1, with D hard to call. This CDR3 has 12 residues. Trimming took 6 bases from V and 6 from J, leaving 14 bases between them. Germline assignment: CDR1 SQVTM and CDR2 ANQGSEA. CDR3 in DNA: TGCAGCGTGGGCCATTCCGGCTCTGAAGCTTTCTTT. Its protein product is CSVGHSGSEAFF.

To note about this clonotype: A much larger clone differs from this one at a single base, so this may be a read error. The genes are TRBV7-2 and TRBJ2-7, with D maybe TRBD1 (6 bases). CDR1 and CDR2 (germline): SGHTA, FQGNSA. The CDR3 contains 14 residues. V lost 5 bases and J lost 1, with 12 bases in between. Here the CDR3 DNA reads TGTGCCAGCAGCGCGAACAGGGTGTCCTACGAGCAGTACTTC. This translates into CASSANRVSYEQYF.

The chain uses TRBV12-3 or TRBV12-4 and TRBJ2-3; weak D call: TRBD2 (5 bases). Trimming shortened V by 7 bases and J by 0 bases, and 17 bases separated the two germline ends. The CDR3 has 16 residues. The CDR3 DNA is TGTGCCAGCACTCCTGGGTGGGAGACTAGCACAGATACGCAGTATTTT. Translated: CASTPGWETSTDTQYF.

The chain recombines TRBV16 with TRBJ1-6, with D unclear. The germline V and J ends were trimmed by 0 bases and 7 bases, with 7 bases remaining between them. The CDR3 loop spans 14 amino acids. Germline CDR1 and CDR2: KGHSY and FQNENV. This CDR3 reads CASSQSPFNSPLHF. CDR3 nucleotides: TGTGCCAGCAGCCAATCACCTTTCAATTCACCCCTCCACTTT.

The gene calls are TRBV10-3 and TRBJ2-2, with 7 bases fitting TRBD1. Germline values: CDR1 ENHRY, CDR2 SYGVKD. This CDR3 region has 15 residues. Germline trimming cut 9 bases from V and 0 bases from J; bases unmatched to any gene: 7. This CDR3 is CAILRGQANTGELFF. The CDR3, as DNA: TGTGCCATATTGAGAGGACAGGCGAACACCGGGGAGCTGTTTTTT.

The V gene is TRBV20-1, the J gene TRBJ2-1; 7 nucleotides agree with TRBD2. The last part of the DNA fits TRBJ2-7 better; the J call may be wrong. The CDR3 spans 14 residues. Germline CDR1 DFQATT, CDR2 SNEGSKA (reference sequence). DNA for the CDR3: TGCAGTCTCGGGCGTGCGGGAGTGAGCAATGAGCAGTACTTC. This encodes CSLGRAGVSNEQYF.

The chain employs TRBV20-1 and TRBJ2-5; no reliable D call. The assigned J gene may be wrong: the sequence end matches TRBJ2-7 better. There are 11 residues in the CDR3. The germline V gene has CDR1 DFQATT and CDR2 SNEGSKA (reference sequence). Here the CDR3 reads CSARVRDEQYF. The CDR3 DNA reads TGCAGTGCTAGAGTTCGGGACGAGCAGTACTTC.

This clonotype appeared many times. The chain carries TRBV20-1 and TRBJ1-1; D gene ambiguous. The CDR3 spans 15 residues. V was trimmed by 1 base and J by 3 bases, leaving 15 bases between them. CDR1 is DFQATT and CDR2 is SNEGSKA in the germline V gene (reference sequence). CDR3 nucleotides: TGCAGTGCTAGAGTTCATCGGGAATCGGACACTGAAGCTTTCTTT. Its translation: CSARVHRESDTEAFF.

This clonotype appeared once. The V and J genes are TRBV20-1 and TRBJ1-5; D is possibly TRBD1 (5 bases). This CDR3 has 14 residues. Germline-derived CDR1 and CDR2 are DFQATT and SNEGSKA (reference sequence). V lost 3 bases and J lost 2, with 11 bases in between. CDR3 sequence: CSASPGTRNQPQHF. In DNA form, the CDR3 reads TGCAGTGCTAGCCCAGGGACTCGCAATCAGCCCCAGCATTTT.

The rearrangement uses TRBV12-3 or TRBV12-4 and TRBJ1-2; tentatively, D is TRBD1 (5 bases). V dropped 5 bases and J dropped 9 bases, with 16 bases sitting between them. CDR3 length: 13 residues. The CDR3 is CASSTLDTGSYTF. The CDR3 region has the DNA TGTGCCAGCAGTACCCTGGACACCGGCAGCTACACCTTC.

The CDR3 bases are TGTGCCAGCAGTCTTGGGGCAGGACAGGGCCCCTACGAGCAGTACTTC. Translation: CASSLGAGQGPYEQYF. This chain links TRBV27 with TRBJ2-7; 8 bases match TRBD1. V lost 5 bases and J lost 2; bases outside the gene matches: 11. Per germline, CDR1 MNHEY and CDR2 SMNVEV (reference sequence). The CDR3 runs to 16 residues.

The chain carries TRBV6-4 and TRBJ2-1, with D possibly TRBD2 on 5 matching bases. The J call may be faulty, since TRBJ2-7 better matches the DNA end. CDR1 and CDR2 (germline): MRHNA, SNTAGT. The CDR3 is made up of 14 amino acids. CDR3 region: CASSPDFIYNEQYF. CDR3 nucleotide sequence: TGTGCCAGCAGCCCGGACTTCATCTACAATGAGCAGTACTTC.

Points on this clonotype: A read error may account for a junction end that differs from germline. The rearrangement links TRBV25-1 to TRBJ1-1, with D perhaps matching TRBD1 (6 bases). CDR3 length: 17 residues. Germline CDR1 is MGHDK and CDR2 is SYGVNS. CDR3 residues: CASSESRRGMRNTEAFF. The CDR3 nucleotides are TGTGCCAGCAGCGAATCCCGAAGGGGGATGAGGAACACTGAAGCTTTCTTT.

This clonotype showed up just a few times. The genes are TRBV24-1 and TRBJ2-7, with D possibly matching TRBD2 (6 bases). The germline V and J ends were trimmed by 10 bases and 2 bases, with 20 bases remaining between them. Germline-derived CDR1 and CDR2 are KGHDR and SFDVKD. There are 15 residues in the CDR3. This CDR3 reads CATSIMWRDPYEQYF. DNA of the CDR3: TGTGCCACTAGCATTATGTGGCGGGACCCCTACGAGCAGTACTTC.

The chain couples TRBV5-6 to TRBJ2-1; D is tentatively TRBD1 or TRBD2 (6 bases each). In germline, CDR1 is SGHDT, CDR2 YYEEEE. The CDR3 loop spans 15 amino acids. Trimming stripped 1 base from V and 7 bases from J, with 15 bases between. CDR3 nucleotides: TGTGCCAGCAGCTTGAATCTAGCGAGGGGGAATGAGCAGTTCTTC. Its protein is CASSLNLARGNEQFF.

This clonotype was seen only a few times. This chain's CDR3 is CASSFLAGQNANYGYTF. The CDR3 nucleotides read TGTGCCAGCAGCTTTTTAGCAGGACAGAACGCTAACTATGGCTACACCTTC. The V and J genes are TRBV7-9 and TRBJ1-2; tentatively, D is TRBD1 (6 bases). The germline V gene has CDR1 SEHNR and CDR2 FQNEAQ (reference sequence). The CDR3 is made up of 17 amino acids. Trimming cost V 3 bases and J 0 bases, with 17 bases left between them.

V usage is TRBV28 and J usage is TRBJ2-5, with D possibly matching TRBD1 (6 bases). V was trimmed by 8 bases and J by 8 bases, leaving 15 bases between them. Germline lookup yields CDR1 MDHEN and CDR2 SYDVKM. CDR3 length equals 12 residues. Here the CDR3 reads CASQDSLGTQYF. DNA of the CDR3: TGTGCCAGCCAGGACAGCTTGGGCACCCAGTACTTC.

The J gene is TRBJ1-1, the V gene TRBV12-3 or TRBV12-4; the D is unclear. Trimming cost V 6 bases and J 1 base, with 15 bases left between them. CDR3 length: 15 residues. As DNA, the CDR3 is TGTGCCAGCAGCAGACTACGGGAGGCGAACACTGAAGCTTTCTTT. This encodes CASSRLREANTEAFF.